This paragraph covers one TCR beta chain sequence. TCRdb fed the 5' RACE reads into MiXCR, producing one record per CDR3 protein. The table includes 40,000 to 55,000 distinct CDR3 sequences, 23% detected once. These data come from a study of early T cells in non-severe SARS-CoV-2 infection. For the study at large: The sequenced material was bulk RNA from unsorted whole blood, and its chains were unpaired.

This sample comprised whole blood, obtained at baseline. This receptor was taken from an adult who was a healthcare worker with PCR-confirmed SARS-CoV-2 infection or an uninfected control (not recorded which).

In DNA, the CDR3 is TGTGCCAGCAGCCAAGATCACCCTCCCAACAAGGGGGCTGGGACAGATACGCAGTATTTT. Its translation is CASSQDHPPNKGAGTDTQYF. V is TRBV4-2 and J is TRBJ2-3, with 7 bases identical to TRBD1. This CDR3 comprises 20 residues. Germline CDR1 reads LGHNA; CDR2 reads YNFKEQ. The trim removed 0 bases at V and 3 bases at J, leaving 18 bases unmatched.